This T cell receptor beta chain appears in the sequencing data of a study of identifying expanded T cells in peripheral blood. Here immunoSEQ multiplex PCR was the method, and the copy in TCRdb shows in-frame clones only, minus some. The top ten clones hold about 3.9% of a sample with just over 90,000 clones, 85% to 90% of them seen once. To note about this clone: Its target is not known.

Study-wide results and caveats: Variance in clone template counts between roughly two-week samples significantly increased with total template count across all healthy donors.

From germline, CDR1 is MDHEN and CDR2 SYDVKM. This CDR3 spans 14 amino acids. Trimming took off 5 bases at V and 6 bases at J, with 17 bases between the two ends. This sequence originates from a person aged 18-70 years in good health. The rearrangement joins TRBV28 to TRBJ2-7, with D perhaps TRBD1 or TRBD2 (5 bases each). Sequencing input: blood. CDR3 amino acids: CASSPGTFLSEQYF. Written as DNA, the CDR3 is TGTGCCAGCAGTCCCGGGACCTTCCTCAGCGAGCAGTACTTC.